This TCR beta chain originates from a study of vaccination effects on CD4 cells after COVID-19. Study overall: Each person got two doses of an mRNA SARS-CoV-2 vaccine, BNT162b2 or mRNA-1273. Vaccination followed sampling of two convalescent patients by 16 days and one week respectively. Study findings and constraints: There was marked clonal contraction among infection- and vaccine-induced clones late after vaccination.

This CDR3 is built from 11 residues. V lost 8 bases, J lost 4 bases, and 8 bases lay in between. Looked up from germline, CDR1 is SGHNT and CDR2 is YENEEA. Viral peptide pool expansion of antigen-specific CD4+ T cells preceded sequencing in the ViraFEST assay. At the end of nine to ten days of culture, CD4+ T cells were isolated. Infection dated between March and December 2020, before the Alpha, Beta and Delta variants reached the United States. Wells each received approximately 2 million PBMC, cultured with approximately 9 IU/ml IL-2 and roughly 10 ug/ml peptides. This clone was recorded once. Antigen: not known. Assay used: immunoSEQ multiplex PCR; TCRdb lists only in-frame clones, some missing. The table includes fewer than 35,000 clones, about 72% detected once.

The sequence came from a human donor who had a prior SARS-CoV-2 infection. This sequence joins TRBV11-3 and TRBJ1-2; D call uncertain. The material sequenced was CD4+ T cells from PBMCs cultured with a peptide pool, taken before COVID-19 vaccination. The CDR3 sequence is CASGEVYGYTF. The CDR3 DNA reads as TGTGCCAGCGGTGAGGTCTATGGCTACACCTTC.